Below, one TCR beta chain is given with its context. Its antigen is unidentified. Assay: immunoSEQ multiplex PCR; the TCRdb copy retains only in-frame clones and omits some. Of fewer than 20,000 clones in the sample, over 75% were seen once. This sample was included in a study of ipilimumab plus nivolumab after autologous stem cell transplantation. Across the study: The DLBCL group included primary refractory and relapsed cases.

General study results and limits: Authors suggest TCR repertoire, Treg phenotype and gut microbiota support further study.

Starting 14 to 28 days after autologous transplant, ipilimumab 1 mg/kg was given. Patients received nivolumab 3 mg/kg at weeks 1, 4, 7, 10, then fortnightly to week 26. Trimming left V 4 bases short and J 4 bases short, with 17 bases between. The length of the CDR3 is 14 residues. Per the germline V gene, CDR1 is SQVTM and CDR2 is ANQGSEA. This chain links TRBV29-1 with TRBJ2-7; D is perhaps TRBD2 (5 bases). The source of this sequence is a male donor with diffuse large B-cell lymphoma. The specimen was PBMCs, collected in a trial of ipilimumab plus nivolumab as post-transplant consolidation. CDR3 sequence (DNA): TGCAGCGTTGTCCCCCGAGGAGGTCCGTACGAGCAGTACTTC. Amino acids: CSVVPRGGPYEQYF.